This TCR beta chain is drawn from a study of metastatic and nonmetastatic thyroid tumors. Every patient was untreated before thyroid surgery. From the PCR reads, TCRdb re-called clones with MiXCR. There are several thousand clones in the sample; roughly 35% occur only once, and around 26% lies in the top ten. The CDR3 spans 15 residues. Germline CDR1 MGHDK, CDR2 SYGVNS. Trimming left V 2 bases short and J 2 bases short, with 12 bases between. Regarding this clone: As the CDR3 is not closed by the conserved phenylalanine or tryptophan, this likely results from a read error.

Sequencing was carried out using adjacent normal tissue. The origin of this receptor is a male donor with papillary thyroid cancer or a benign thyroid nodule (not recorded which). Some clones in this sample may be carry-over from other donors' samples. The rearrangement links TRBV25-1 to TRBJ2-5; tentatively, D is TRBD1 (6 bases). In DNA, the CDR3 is TGTGCCAGCAGTGAACCCACGACAGGACAAGAGACCCAGTACTCC. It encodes CASSEPTTGQETQYS.